This T cell receptor (beta chain) was obtained from a study of blood T cell repertoires in COVID-19. At the level of the study: Acute and convalescent COVID-19 specimens originated in the United States, Italy and Spain.

V lost 2 bases and J lost 7, with 12 bases in between. The CDR3 loop spans 15 amino acids. In germline, CDR1 is LNHDA, CDR2 SQIVND (reference sequence). Original methodology: Cell counts per sample came from amplifying reference gene primers. Data came from immunoSEQ multiplex PCR; TCRdb stores just in-frame clones and leaves some out. V and J calls and clone size are copied from that table; D and trimming were computed from the DNA. The table shows roughly 380,000 clones, with roughly 90% occurring only once. One Seattle source followed patients from active infection through their disease course. The sequenced material came from peripheral blood. This TCR was sampled from an older woman with COVID-19, enrolled during active disease. V and J are TRBV19 and TRBJ1-6; no definite D call. This CDR3 is CASSIQAISNSPLHF. CDR3 bases: TGTGCCAGTAGTATACAGGCGATCTCCAATTCACCCCTCCACTTT.